This TCR beta chain was identified during a study of blood T cells in healthy people across ages. Findings and caveats of the study: From one million sequenced T cells, diversity estimates were lower bounds. Roughly linear declines in TCR beta diversity per million T cells occurred with age.

The CDR3 is 16 amino acids. Germline V gene sequence: CDR1 SGHAT, CDR2 FQNNGV. Trimming took off 5 bases at V and 5 bases at J, with 18 bases between the two ends. This clonotype has just a few counts. Antigen: not known. Next came a second PCR, run for roughly 6 to 11 cycles, which used a sample-barcoded 5' primer along with a J-beta primer mix. TCRdb recomputed calls from the 5' RACE reads with MiXCR, one row per CDR3 protein. Here the sample spans 1.4 million or so distinct CDR3 sequences, roughly 43% being singletons. This sequence joins TRBV11-2 and TRBJ1-4; possible D gene TRBD1, 5 bases. The receptor comes from a woman aged 18-35 years in good health. Sample: blood. CDR3 region: CASSRGGNSRNEKLFF. In DNA, the CDR3 is TGTGCCAGCAGCCGCGGGGGAAATAGTAGGAATGAAAAACTGTTTTTT.